These 19 T cell receptor beta chains share one sample of origin, sequenced in a study of T cells in tuberculosis. Produced via immunoSEQ multiplex PCR; TCRdb's table is partial and in-frame only. The profile covers roughly 35,000 clones, with about 93% appearing a single time and 6.5% to 8.5% taken by the ten largest. The sequenced material came from PBMCs. Receptors were obtained from a donor aged 10-29 years with latent tuberculosis or without tuberculosis infection.

This chain joins TRBV4-1 and TRBJ1-1; D possibly corresponds to TRBD1 (5 bases). The CDR3 is 18 amino acids. V was clipped by 2 bases and J by 2 bases, with 21 bases between them. The germline V gene encodes CDR1 MGHRA and CDR2 YSYEKL. Written as DNA, the CDR3 is TGCGCCAGCAGCCAACCCTGGGCAGGACAAGCCGATAACACTGAAGCTTTCTTT. Protein sequence: CASSQPWAGQADNTEAFF.

V and J are TRBV2 and TRBJ1-5; D remains ambiguous. The CDR3 consists of 15 residues. Germline V gene data show CDR1 as SNHLY and CDR2 as FYNNEI. V lost 11 bases and J 0 bases, leaving 17 bases between the germline ends. CDR3: CAGTTGARSNQPQHF. Here the CDR3 DNA reads TGTGCCGGCACTACGGGAGCCCGTAGCAATCAGCCCCAGCATTTT.

The gene calls are TRBV7-8 and TRBJ1-3; D gene ambiguous. From germline, CDR1 is SGHVS and CDR2 FQNEAQ. CDR3 size: 18 residues. The V and J ends lost 2 bases and 1 base respectively, with 18 bases between them. The CDR3 loop reads CASSLTRHLEGSGNTIYF. The DNA for the CDR3 is TGTGCCAGCAGCTTAACCAGACACCTGGAGGGATCTGGAAACACCATATATTTT.

This CDR3 is CASSQGLDRLTGELFF. The CDR3 DNA is TGTGCCAGCAGCCAAGGATTGGACAGGCTCACCGGGGAGCTGTTTTTT. The chain is built from TRBV4-2 and TRBJ2-2, with 7 bases identical to TRBD1. The CDR3 length is 16 residues. After removal of 1 base from V and 4 bases from J, the junction contained 6 bases not matched to a gene. The germline V gene has CDR1 LGHNA and CDR2 YNFKEQ.

This chain links TRBV6-6 with TRBJ1-2; 7 nucleotides match TRBD1. V trimming: 2 bases; J trimming: 4 bases; junction bases outside the gene matches: 10. The germline CDR1 and CDR2 sequences are MNHNY and SVGAGI (reference sequence). The CDR3 covers 16 residues. The chain's CDR3 is CASSYQQQGMGYGYTF. CDR3 sequence (DNA): TGTGCCAGCAGTTACCAGCAACAGGGGATGGGCTATGGCTACACCTTC.

This rearrangement joins TRBV30 to TRBJ2-2, with D perhaps TRBD1 (5 bases). This CDR3 has 14 amino acids. V was cut by 3 bases and J by 4 bases, with 12 bases left in between. The germline V gene has CDR1 GTSNPN and CDR2 SVGIG (reference sequence). CDR3 loop: CAWRPGHLTGELFF. In nucleotides, the CDR3 is TGTGCCTGGAGACCCGGACACCTCACCGGGGAGCTGTTTTTT.

The chain combines TRBV5-1 with TRBJ1-3; 8 nucleotides match TRBD1. Unmatched junction bases numbered 5, after V lost 0 bases and J lost 6 bases. CDR3 length: 15 residues. Looked up from germline, CDR1 is SGHRS and CDR2 is YFSETQ. CDR3 sequence: CASSLGQGTLNTIYF. The CDR3 DNA is TGCGCCAGCAGCTTGGGACAGGGGACCTTAAACACCATATATTTT.

This clone appeared once. The V call is TRBV6-5, the J call TRBJ1-2, with 7 bases aligning to TRBD1. The CDR3 contains 13 residues. Germline assignment: CDR1 MNHEY and CDR2 SVGAGI. Trimming at V came to 6 bases and at J to 2 bases, leaving 3 bases not matched to a gene. As DNA, the CDR3 is TGTGCCAGCAGGGGGGACAGAAACTATGGCTACACCTTC. Its translation is CASRGDRNYGYTF.

This chain links TRBV27 with TRBJ2-3, with TRBD1 identical over 7 bases. Per the germline V gene, CDR1 is MNHEY and CDR2 is SMNVEV (reference sequence). This CDR3 is built from 17 residues. With V trimmed by 3 bases and J by 1 base, 10 bases remained unmatched. The CDR3 nucleotides are TGTGCCAGCAGTTTTACCCGACAGGGCCACCGCACAGATACGCAGTATTTT. Translated: CASSFTRQGHRTDTQYF.

The chain has TRBV19 and TRBJ2-7; D is possibly TRBD2 (6 bases). CDR1 is LNHDA, CDR2 SQIVND, per germline (reference sequence). The V gene lost 3 bases and the J gene lost 2 bases, with 20 bases spanning the gap. This CDR3 has 17 amino acids. In nucleotides, the CDR3 is TGTGCCAGTAGTATCGGCAGGGATGGGCGGGGAACCTACGAGCAGTACTTC. It is translated as CASSIGRDGRGTYEQYF.

CDR3 residues: CASSGPVDFSNQPQHF. In DNA, the CDR3 is TGTGCCAGCAGCGGTCCGGTCGACTTTAGCAATCAGCCCCAGCATTTT. This chain connects TRBV7-8 to TRBJ1-5; D ambiguous. Germline V gene sequence: CDR1 SGHVS, CDR2 FQNEAQ. This CDR3 spans 16 amino acids. The germline V and J ends were trimmed by 5 bases and 0 bases, with 14 bases remaining between them.

The rearrangement links TRBV11-3 to TRBJ2-3; 9 nucleotides line up with TRBD1. The CDR3 is made up of 15 amino acids. V shed 4 bases, J shed 4 bases, and the junction held 6 bases outside the gene matches. CDR1 is SGHNT and CDR2 is YENEEA in the germline V gene. The CDR3 DNA is TGTGCCAGCAGCTCCCGGGACAGGGATCCAGATACGCAGTATTTT. Translating it yields CASSSRDRDPDTQYF.

V usage is TRBV4-1 and J usage is TRBJ2-2, with D tentatively TRBD1 (6 bases). Per the germline V gene, CDR1 is MGHRA and CDR2 is YSYEKL. Trimming removed 5 bases from V and 2 bases from J, with 15 bases in between. There are 16 residues in the CDR3. The CDR3 bases are TGCGCCAGCAGCTTCGTCCCGGGACAAAACACCGGGGAGCTGTTTTTT. Translation gives CASSFVPGQNTGELFF.

The chain links TRBV29-1 to TRBJ2-1; 11 bases fit TRBD1. The trim removed 6 bases at V and 0 bases at J, leaving 1 base unmatched. The germline V gene has CDR1 SQVTM and CDR2 ANQGSEA. The length of the CDR3 is 14 residues. This chain's CDR3 is CSVGTGGSYNEQFF. The CDR3 coding sequence is TGCAGCGTGGGGACAGGGGGCTCCTACAATGAGCAGTTCTTC.

The V call is TRBV7-2, the J call TRBJ1-4; the D gene is possibly TRBD1 (5 bases). This CDR3 comprises 16 residues. Trimming stripped 7 bases from V and 0 bases from J, with 15 bases between. Looked up from germline, CDR1 is SGHTA and CDR2 is FQGNSA. CDR3 region: CASTGERGATNEKLFF. The CDR3, as DNA: TGTGCCAGCACCGGGGAGCGGGGCGCAACTAATGAAAAACTGTTTTTT.

The chain combines TRBV14 with TRBJ2-2; 7 bases map to TRBD1. Germline lookup yields CDR1 SGHDN and CDR2 FVKESK. The CDR3 spans 19 residues. V gave up 6 bases and J gave up 0 bases; unmatched junction bases: 16. The CDR3 loop reads CASSPVKTGLLSNTGELFF. In DNA, the CDR3 is TGTGCCAGCAGTCCTGTTAAGACAGGGCTACTCTCGAACACCGGGGAGCTGTTTTTT.

This chain uses TRBV18 with TRBJ1-2, with TRBD1 identical over 9 bases. With 6 bases clipped from V and 3 bases from J, the junction kept 8 bases outside the gene matches. The CDR3 extends over 15 amino acids. Germline CDR1 KGHSH, CDR2 LQKENI. CDR3 protein: CASSPTGGSDYGYTF. The CDR3 nucleotides read TGTGCCAGCTCTCCAACAGGGGGCTCTGACTATGGCTACACCTTC.

The rearrangement links TRBV2 to TRBJ1-2; weak D call: TRBD1 (6 bases). V was pared by 3 bases and J by 9 bases, with 17 bases between. This CDR3 region has 14 residues. Germline V CDR1 and CDR2: SNHLY, FYNNEI. Written as DNA, the CDR3 is TGTGCCAGCAGTGATCACAGGGCGGATTTCTGCTACACCTTC. This translates into CASSDHRADFCYTF. The full variable domain, with the rest looked up from reference TRBV2 and TRBJ1-2, is EPEVTQTPSHQVTQMGQEVILRCVPISNHLYFYWYRQILGQKVEFLVSFYNNEISEKSEIFDDQFSVERPDGSNFTLKIRSTKLEDSAMYFCASSDHRADFCYTFGSGTRLTVV.

The chain employs TRBV29-1 and TRBJ2-1, with D possibly being TRBD2 (7 bases). In germline, CDR1 is SQVTM, CDR2 ANQGSEA. The CDR3 sequence is 12 residues long. V gave up 6 bases and J gave up 8 bases, with 14 bases separating them. The chain's CDR3 is CSVRSGGDEQFF. Written as DNA, the CDR3 is TGCAGCGTCAGATCGGGGGGCGATGAGCAGTTCTTC.